The rows below give T cell receptor beta chains drawn from one sample of a study of PD-1 blockade in classical Hodgkin lymphoma. Method: immunoSEQ multiplex PCR; TCRdb's copy keeps in-frame clones and lacks some. The repertoire holds about 41,000 clones, with about 74% as singletons. Sample: peripheral blood mononuclear cells (PBMCs), taken at baseline. The receptors were sampled from a human donor with classical Hodgkin lymphoma. Each CDR3 is given without its conserved first and last residue.

J: TRBJ2-3; V: TRBV27; CDR3: ASSIQSATDTQY
J: TRBJ2-3; V: TRBV30; CDR3: AWSVGDTQY
J: TRBJ2-1; V: TRBV7-9; CDR3: ASSPGGTQF
J: TRBJ2-7; V: TRBV30; CDR3: AWSVTSGSEQY
J: TRBJ1-1; V: TRBV5-8; CDR3: ASSWGLSPNTEAF
J: TRBJ2-1; V: TRBV7-2; CDR3: ASSSRADNEQF
J: TRBJ2-7; V: TRBV27; CDR3: ASSLRWEPTYEQY
J: TRBJ2-1; V: TRBV19; CDR3: ASTSGATTSEQF
J: TRBJ1-5; V: TRBV27; CDR3: ASRTTVDSNQPQH
J: TRBJ1-1; V: TRBV6-5; CDR3: ASSYEILNTEAF
J: TRBJ2-3; V: TRBV11-2; CDR3: ASSLRGLGADTQY
J: TRBJ2-7; V: TRBV6-6; CDR3: ASSYAAGGSYEQY
J: TRBJ1-1; V: TRBV6-1; CDR3: ASSVGVNTEAF
J: TRBJ2-2; V: TRBV18; CDR3: ASSPWTGVGTGELF
J: TRBJ2-3; V: TRBV13; CDR3: ASSPGLAGGYDTDTQY
J: TRBJ2-7; V: TRBV18; CDR3: ASSLTLSYEQY
J: TRBJ2-7; V: TRBV6-6; CDR3: ASSSRLADYEQY
J: TRBJ2-3; V: TRBV9; CDR3: ASSASITDTQY
J: TRBJ1-1; V: TRBV9; CDR3: ASSSPGQEAF
J: TRBJ2-3; V: TRBV7-3; CDR3: ASSPGQFGSTDTQY
J: TRBJ2-1; V: TRBV7-2; CDR3: ASSFAGETYNEQF
J: TRBJ1-3; V: TRBV7-9; CDR3: ASSGQISSGNTIY
J: TRBJ2-7; V: TRBV7-6; CDR3: ASSQGVSYEQY
J: TRBJ2-7; V: TRBV18; CDR3: ASSPQGSGHEQY
J: TRBJ2-2; V: TRBV27; CDR3: ASSGRTGELF
J: TRBJ2-1; V: TRBV25-1; CDR3: ASSRSGQGKSNNEQF
J: -; V: TRBV18; CDR3: ASSPKVGYEQY
J: TRBJ1-3; V: TRBV5-8; CDR3: ASSLYRAEENTIY
J: TRBJ2-5; V: TRBV10-3; CDR3: AISGRLGAETQY
J: TRBJ2-3; V: TRBV27; CDR3: ASSLQTGDTQY
J: TRBJ2-1; V: TRBV30; CDR3: AWSLGLAGVGQF
J: TRBJ2-7; V: TRBV28; CDR3: ASSLYVYEQY
J: TRBJ1-1; V: TRBV30; CDR3: AWSVLRLTGTEAF